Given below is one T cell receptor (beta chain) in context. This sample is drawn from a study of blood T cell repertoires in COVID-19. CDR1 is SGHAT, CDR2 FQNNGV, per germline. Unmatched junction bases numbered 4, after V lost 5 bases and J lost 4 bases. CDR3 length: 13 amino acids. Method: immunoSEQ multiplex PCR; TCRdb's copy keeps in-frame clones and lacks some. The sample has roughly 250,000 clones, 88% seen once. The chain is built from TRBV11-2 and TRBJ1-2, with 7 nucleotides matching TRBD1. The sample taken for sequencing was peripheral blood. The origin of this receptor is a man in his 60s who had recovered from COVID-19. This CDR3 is CASSHPGGYGYTF. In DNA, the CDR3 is TGTGCCAGCAGCCATCCAGGGGGCTATGGCTACACCTTC.